The clone carrying this TCR beta chain was picked up many times. What it recognizes is unknown. The source of the sample is a study of T cells after yellow fever vaccination. Turning to the study itself: Each low-cell-number fraction was prepared by means of SMART-Seq v4 Ultra Low Input. Study-level results: In post-booster samples, most primary-vaccination clones reappeared (about 95% CD4, about 90% CD8).

Template-switching 5'RACE yielded the TCR cDNA; a universal primer site and UMIs were added in the process. TCRdb called the 5' RACE reads again in MiXCR, with one record for every CDR3 protein. This table has approximately 510,000 distinct CDR3 sequences, 21% appearing once. CDR1 SGHRS and CDR2 YFSETQ come from the germline V gene. The CDR3 extends over 15 amino acids. V was clipped by 4 bases and J by 5 bases, with 18 bases between them. Here the sequenced sample was PBMCs, taken less than 25 days after the first yellow fever vaccination. This sequence joins TRBV5-1 and TRBJ2-5; D is unresolved. This clonotype was obtained from a man younger than 35 who received the YFV17D yellow fever vaccine. CDR3 loop: CASSTGRIGVETQYF. In DNA, the CDR3 is TGCGCCAGCAGCACCGGTCGTATTGGGGTGGAGACCCAGTACTTC.